This is a list of T cell receptor beta chains from one sample in a study of response to subunit inactivated influenza vaccine. TCRdb reanalysed the RT-PCR reads using MiXCR and keeps one entry per CDR3 protein. This sample has over 150,000 distinct CDR3 sequences, with about 10% found just once. The sample in question was CD8+ T cells sorted from PBMCs, obtained around 25 months after vaccination. The source of these receptors is a man between 45 and 75 years old who received an inactivated influenza vaccine. Both conserved end residues are part of each CDR3. The order of the fields is CDR3 protein, J gene, V gene.

CASSLDRGTTGELFF TRBJ2-2 TRBV11-3
CSARDFYRTVEAFF TRBJ1-1 TRBV20-1
CASSVLAGGVDEQFF TRBJ2-1 TRBV9
CASSLDKSSYNEQFF TRBJ2-1 TRBV7-8
CASSEVGDLTGELFF TRBJ2-2 TRBV10-2
CASKGDSMPDTQYF TRBJ2-3 TRBV7-2
CASMPANSYEQYF TRBJ2-7 TRBV25-1
CASSLSLDGYTF TRBJ1-2 TRBV7-9
CASSLGEYQPQHF TRBJ1-5 TRBV7-6
CASSQEPDRVDYGYTF TRBJ1-2 TRBV4-3
CSVTGAADYEQYF TRBJ2-7 TRBV29-1
CSARDPEQETQYF TRBJ2-5 TRBV20-1
CAVDRENTGELFF TRBJ2-2 TRBV4-2
CASSLSTDTQYF TRBJ2-3 TRBV7-6
CASSLGDDRGSYEQYF TRBJ2-7 TRBV5-6
CSVEDSSGIYNEQFF TRBJ2-1 TRBV29-1
CASSTGVGIDEAFF TRBJ1-1 TRBV5-1
CASSFTGFSGANVLTF TRBJ2-6 TRBV5-1
CASSVGTSRYEQYF TRBJ2-7 TRBV9
CASSESGAAYNEQFF TRBJ2-1 TRBV10-1
CASSLGTGLVQYF TRBJ2-4 TRBV5-6
CAITRLAGNSYEQYF TRBJ2-7 TRBV10-3
CASSHGGGVTTDTQYF TRBJ2-3 TRBV4-2
CASSPSSGGYEQYF TRBJ2-7 TRBV4-3
CASSTVGGSYEQYF TRBJ2-7 TRBV12-3/TRBV12-4
CASSFLDSSGANVLTF TRBJ2-6 TRBV28
CASSPSRDIQYF TRBJ2-4 TRBV7-9
CATREEGSYEQYF TRBJ2-7 TRBV11-2
CASNPITYTDTQYF TRBJ2-3 TRBV6-1
CASSRGTETLDTQYF TRBJ2-3 TRBV28
CASSLVGLLQETQYF TRBJ2-5 TRBV11-2
CASSLPSGILYNEQFF TRBJ2-1 TRBV18
CSATGLYQETQYF TRBJ2-5 TRBV20-1
CASSPGGGMYNEQFF TRBJ2-1 TRBV11-3
CATRTEPDYYEQYF TRBJ2-7 TRBV6-1
CASSVVTGELFF TRBJ2-2 TRBV9
CASSYFYEQYF TRBJ2-7 TRBV6-2/TRBV6-3
CASSFGRVGRADTQYF TRBJ2-3 TRBV27
CATSSGTGSEQYF TRBJ2-7 TRBV15
CASSENFNEQFF TRBJ2-1 TRBV6-1
CASKGQVLFDYGYTF TRBJ1-2 TRBV2
CASSGGQGSSYEQYF TRBJ2-7 TRBV7-7
CASSDLTYSYNEQFF TRBJ2-1 TRBV6-1
CASSYGAELFF TRBJ2-2 TRBV6-2/TRBV6-3
CASSKGQSPTEEQFF TRBJ2-1 TRBV27
CASSSSLGHELFEQYF TRBJ2-7 TRBV27
CASSQGSRISSYNEQFF TRBJ2-1 TRBV4-2
CASSFGGVTYEQYF TRBJ2-7 TRBV6-5
CAISESLAGEFEQYF TRBJ2-7 TRBV10-3
CASSLPPPGLAGGRDEQFF TRBJ2-1 TRBV12-3/TRBV12-4
CASSARDRGHNEQFF TRBJ2-1 TRBV19
CAWSMGSYNEQFF TRBJ2-1 TRBV30
CASSAWGNTEAFF TRBJ1-1 TRBV5-1
CASSHLAFHEQFF TRBJ2-1 TRBV14
CASSFLDTQYF TRBJ2-3 TRBV27
CSATYKGTEKSYEQYF TRBJ2-7 TRBV20-1
CSVEEQDYEQYF TRBJ2-7 TRBV29-1
CSANGLVNYGYTF TRBJ1-2 TRBV20-1